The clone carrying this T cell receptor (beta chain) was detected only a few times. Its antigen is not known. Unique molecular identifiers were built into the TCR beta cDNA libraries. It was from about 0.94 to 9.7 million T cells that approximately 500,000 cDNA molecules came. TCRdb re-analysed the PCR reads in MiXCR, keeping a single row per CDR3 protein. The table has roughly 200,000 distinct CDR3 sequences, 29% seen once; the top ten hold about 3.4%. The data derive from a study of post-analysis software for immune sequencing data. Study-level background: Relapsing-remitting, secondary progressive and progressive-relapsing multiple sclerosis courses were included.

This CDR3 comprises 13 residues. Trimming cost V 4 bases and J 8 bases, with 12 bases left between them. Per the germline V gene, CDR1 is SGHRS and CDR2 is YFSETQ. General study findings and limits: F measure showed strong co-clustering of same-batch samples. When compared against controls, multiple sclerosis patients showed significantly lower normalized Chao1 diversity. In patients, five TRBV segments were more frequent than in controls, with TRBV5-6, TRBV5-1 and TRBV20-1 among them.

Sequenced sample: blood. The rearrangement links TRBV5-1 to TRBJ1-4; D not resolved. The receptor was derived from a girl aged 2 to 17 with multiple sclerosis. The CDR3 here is CASSPPSSEKLFF. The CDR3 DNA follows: TGCGCCAGCAGCCCCCCTTCTTCCGAAAAACTGTTTTTT.